The clone carrying this T cell receptor (beta chain) was recorded a few times. What it recognizes is unknown. This sample is drawn from a study of T cell repertoires in aging, cancer and after chemotherapy. Study at large: Donor ages fell into six groups from 30 or younger up to 70 or older.

The CDR3 sequence is 14 residues long. J was trimmed by 10 bases and V by 3 bases; bases with no gene match: 5. CDR1 is SGHNT and CDR2 is YYREEE in the germline V gene (reference sequence). Multiplex touch-down PCR with TRB-A/B primers amplified rearranged V-D-J TRB sequences. TCRdb ran MiXCR on the multiplex PCR reads and lists one entry per CDR3 protein. The data show some 8,000 distinct CDR3 sequences, about 30% seen once. The study, taken as a whole, reports: Immunological memory after chemotherapy cannot be judged from the repertoire data. Rebound thymic output was suggested by rising median generation probability during chemotherapy in each cancer cohort. Age-matched healthy donors had significantly more diverse, less clonal blood TCR repertoires than untreated cancer patients.

Peripheral blood genomic DNA, not sorted cells or RNA, was the template. This sequence was found in a human donor in good health. The chain couples TRBV5-4 to TRBJ1-6; 9 nucleotides match TRBD1. Sequenced: blood. DNA of the CDR3: TGTGCCAGCAGCTCACAGGGGGCTCAGTCACCCCTCCACTTT. Its translation is CASSSQGAQSPLHF.